This T cell receptor (beta chain) was identified in a study of T cells in Graves' hyperthyroidism and ophthalmopathy (dated by TCRdb to between 2018 and 2020). Context from the whole study: Peripheral blood was sampled at the time of initial diagnosis, prior to any treatment. A discovery cohort of about 100 patients, fewer than 50 with Graves' ophthalmopathy and about 58 with stable Graves' hyperthyroidism, was used to find distinguishing TCR V-J signatures. Whether ophthalmopathy could be predicted prospectively was tested in an independent validation cohort made up of under 20 hyperthyroidism patients plus 17 patients who later progressed to ophthalmopathy. For training and testing, the 100 patients in the discovery cohort were randomly divided in a 7:3 ratio. Thyroid tissue and blood T-cell repertoires from six or seven Graves' hyperthyroidism patients were also compared in the study. After blood sampling, hyperthyroidism patients were treated with methimazole at a starting dose of 30 mg daily, and ophthalmopathy patients were treated with high-dose intravenous methylprednisolone. The paper reports TCR Vbeta CDR3 sequencing of fewer than 150 peripheral blood samples: approximately 43 ophthalmopathy, about 75 hyperthyroidism and some 17 progressor patients.

General findings and caveats noted by the study authors: In validation, progression to ophthalmopathy was predicted by the model with nearly 71% sensitivity and approximately 78% specificity, a median of about 6.4 months before onset. Sample size was not statistically predetermined, and blinding of investigators to group allocation was not performed. Most expanded thyroid clonotypes (frequency above 0.001) were also detected in blood, a finding suggesting that blood repertoires may reflect thyroid immune responses. A 13 V-J signature model separated ophthalmopathy from stable hyperthyroidism, with 87.88% sensitivity and 81.08% specificity in cross-validation and 80%/75% in testing.

Amplification of TCR beta CDR3 regions was carried out from RNA transcripts. The TCR CDR3 was subjected to a first round of RT-PCR using the HTBI primer set and the Qiagen OneStep RT-PCR kit. Libraries were constructed in a second round of multiplex PCR, after which size selection and purification were performed. Libraries were sequenced paired-end with 100 bp reads on an Illumina HiSeq2000. As for how the authors treated the data: SOAPnuke was used to process the raw data, throwing out any read that contained adapters or uncalled bases, had a mean Phred below 15, or lacked an exact constant-primer or identifier match. COPE v1.2.5 was used to merge high-quality paired reads, and clonotypes were defined as unique nucleotide sequences. MiTCR v1.1 was used to align the clonotypes against IMGT TRBV, TRBD and TRBJ reference segments. The analysis included only V-J combinations with a frequency above 0.0001, which together covered approximately 99% of the repertoires. The TCS score was defined as the ratio of F50 (clonal expansion) to E x V (chaos), calculated using BLOSUM62-based TCRdist between CDR3 peptides within each V-J. Welch's t-statistics and random forest reduced 450 to 600 V-J features to about 13, which were used in a naive Bayes classifier (R e1071). Through fastp at Q25 and MiXCR, TCRdb rebuilt clones from the public reads, retaining in-frame beta chains. Rows with one shared CDR3 protein collapse into an entry with the most common genes and DNA. The V and J calls follow TCRdb's processing rather than the paper's. In this sample the table shows some 490,000 distinct CDR3 sequences, around 15% of which occur a single time. The ten largest make up 25% to 30% of the sample.

Ophthalmopathy patients had moderately to severely active disease, with a Clinical Activity Score of 3 or more, a NOSPECS grade of 4 or more, and a disease duration of less than 3 months. Patients with uncontrolled infections, other autoimmune diseases, pregnancy or lactation were excluded. Diagnoses were based on clinical symptoms, serum thyroxine and TRAb, thyroid ultrasound and orbital computed tomography. PBMCs were isolated from about 10 ml of fresh peripheral blood by Ficoll-Paque density gradient centrifugation. Total RNA was extracted with Trizol reagent, and quality was checked on an Agilent 2100 Bioanalyzer. This clonotype has a handful of counts. Its antigen is currently not known. The input lacks base qualities; no much larger clone sits a single base away. V lost 3 bases and J lost 5 bases; the stretch between them is 17 bases long. The germline V gene yields SGDLS for CDR1 and YYNGEE for CDR2. The CDR3 measures 15 amino acids from cysteine to phenylalanine. The sequence is cut down to CDR3 DNA, 45 bases in frame from base 1.

Sample: blood. This TCR was recovered from a woman aged 25 to 39 with Graves' ophthalmopathy. The chain was built from TRBV9 and TRBJ2-5; TRBD2 might be the D gene, on 5 matching bases. The base sequence is TGTGCCAGCAGCGCCTCCCTTACTAGTTTGGAGACCCAGTACTTC. Its translation reads: CASSASLTSLETQYF.